The rows below give T cell receptor beta chains drawn from one sample of a study of vaccination and CD4 T cells after COVID-19. TCRdb called the PCR reads again in MiXCR, with one record for every CDR3 protein. The sample carries about 15,000 distinct CDR3 sequences, under 65% recorded once. No antigen is known for these receptors. Sample: CD4+ T cells from blood, cultured in vitro. These receptors originate from a human donor who had recovered from COVID-19. Each CDR3 is given without its conserved first and last residue. Clone size is given for some rows only: seen once, a few or many times, or a class if the clone is expanded.

TRBV30	NA	TRBJ2-1	AWSPPGPQF
TRBV30	NA	TRBJ1-5	AWSVRGANQPQH
TRBV6-2/TRBV6-3	once	TRBJ1-6	ASRGGANSPLH
TRBV11-2	NA	TRBJ2-7	ASSLADQGVEQY
TRBV7-3	NA	TRBJ2-1	ASSLQGNEQF
TRBV12-3/TRBV12-4	NA	TRBJ2-5	ASSPTGVRTQY
TRBV6-1	few	TRBJ1-3	ASSENTNSGNTIY
TRBV10-1	NA	TRBJ2-5	ASSQRAGARETQY
TRBV19	NA	TRBJ1-1	ASVHGGAF
TRBV4-2	NA	TRBJ1-1	ASSPDGTHMNTEAF
TRBV6-4	NA	TRBJ2-1	ASSVDSGMGSNEQF
TRBV15	few	TRBJ1-1	ATSRDHGGEAF
TRBV6-2/TRBV6-3	NA	TRBJ1-2	ASSYPGTGGRYLYGYT
TRBV12-3/TRBV12-4	NA	TRBJ1-4	ASSLIETEKLF
TRBV30	few	TRBJ2-1	AWGAAMQF
TRBV19	NA	TRBJ1-2	ASKQPQGVYGYT
TRBV6-1	NA	TRBJ1-2	ASSRQGAPSIEYGYT
TRBV5-1	few	TRBJ2-5	ASSLKTSGSYETQY
TRBV6-5	NA	TRBJ2-5	ASSYAAPLETQY
TRBV11-2	NA	TRBJ2-1	ASSSLVGRDGYNEQF
TRBV7-3	NA	TRBJ2-5	ASSYRQGGVATQY
TRBV15	NA	TRBJ2-3	ATSRAVPFTDTQY
TRBV27	few	TRBJ2-5	ASSPAGETQY
TRBV19	NA	TRBJ2-5	ASSIGATSDPQETQY
TRBV6-2/TRBV6-3	few	TRBJ2-7	ASLSSGSYEQY
TRBV5-4	NA	TRBJ2-7	ASSVTSGAYEQY
TRBV30	NA	TRBJ1-5	AWTRGQDQPQH
TRBV12-3/TRBV12-4	few	TRBJ2-7	ASSVRGAEQY
TRBV27	NA	NA	ASGGRFPYEQY
TRBV20-1	few	TRBJ1-5	SAISQGRPQH
TRBV27	NA	TRBJ1-5	ASRGLQGPNQPQH
TRBV27	NA	TRBJ1-1	ASRTEGTYAF
TRBV10-1	NA	TRBJ2-1	ASSEGTGAYNEQF
TRBV19	few	TRBJ1-2	ASSDGINYGYT
TRBV4-1	NA	TRBJ1-1	ASSQDSSGHLNTEAF
TRBV11-1	NA	TRBJ2-5	ASSFGSESETQY
TRBV7-6	medium-sized	TRBJ2-5	ASSLGPTQETQY
TRBV27	few	TRBJ1-1	ASSGVRQGPMNTEAF
TRBV6-1	NA	TRBJ2-7	ASRGTGPISFYEQY
TRBV9	NA	TRBJ1-2	ASSPRQGANYGYT
TRBV11-2	NA	TRBJ1-6	ASSFNRGGGSPLH
TRBV15	NA	TRBJ2-7	ATASETYEQY
TRBV6-4	few	TRBJ2-2	ASSEKGTGDAGELF
TRBV4-1	few	TRBJ1-1	ASSQVDQNTEAF
TRBV30	NA	TRBJ2-3	AWRGLAGGRTDTQY
TRBV12-3/TRBV12-4	NA	TRBJ1-1	ASSRTSGGAF
TRBV2	few	TRBJ1-2	ASTLEGDYGYT
TRBV7-3	NA	TRBJ1-1	ASSLFGESGTEAF
TRBV5-1	NA	TRBJ1-2	ASSLQTANYGYT
TRBV28	once	TRBJ2-7	ASRGQGVYEQY
TRBV7-9	NA	TRBJ1-5	ASSLGSGGSNQPQH
TRBV20-1	NA	TRBJ2-1	RVRGEQF
TRBV7-2	few	TRBJ1-2	ASSFGQGLNYGYT
TRBV27	NA	TRBJ2-3	ASSRRTGKDTDTQY
TRBV7-2	few	TRBJ2-3	ASSAQHGARHTQY
TRBV10-1	NA	TRBJ1-5	ASSEGNQPQH
TRBV4-1	NA	TRBJ2-7	ASSQARGNEQY
TRBV30	NA	TRBJ1-4	AWGAPVATNEKLF